This section outlines one T cell receptor beta chain sequence together with its context. The germline CDR1 and CDR2 sequences are SGHTA and FQGNSA. The junction had 7 bases not matched to a gene; V was cut back by 6 bases and J by 1 base. This CDR3 is built from 16 residues. The data belong to a study of OX40 agonist ivuxolimab in advanced cancers. Sequencing was performed with immunoSEQ multiplex PCR; in TCRdb, only in-frame clones are kept and a portion is missing. The sample holds 60,000 to 65,000 clones, 65% to 85% seen once. This clonotype originated in an adult with an advanced solid tumor such as melanoma, head and neck, liver or kidney cancer. The chain employs TRBV7-2 and TRBJ1-3; TRBD1 matches 9 bases. This sample comprised CD4+ or CD8+ T cells sorted from blood, obtained in a trial of the OX40 agonist ivuxolimab. The DNA for the CDR3 is TGTGCCAGCAGGTTAACGGGACAGGGATCTGGAAACACCATATATTTT. Translation: CASRLTGQGSGNTIYF. Full variable domain (missing parts from reference TRBV7-2 and TRBJ1-3): GAGVSQSPSNKVTEKGKDVELRCDPISGHTALYWYRQSLGQGLEFLIYFQGNSAPDKSGLPSDRFSAERTGGSVSTLTIQRTQQEDSAVYLCASRLTGQGSGNTIYFGEGSWLTVV.